This entry features one T cell receptor beta chain sequence. V shed 3 bases and J shed 2 bases, with 19 bases lying between them. Germline V gene data show CDR1 as SGHVS and CDR2 as FQNEAQ. CDR3 length: 17 residues. These data belong to a study of blood T cell repertoires in COVID-19. Study summary: Whether acute or convalescent, the COVID-19 samples came from the United States, Italy and Spain. From T cells, B-cell-depleted T cells, or PBMCs came the material, which was cDNA or gDNA.

Per the original data handling: Amplification with reference gene primers provided the estimates of nucleated cell counts. The repertoire was sequenced with immunoSEQ multiplex PCR; TCRdb's copy has only in-frame clones and lacks some. V and J calls and clone size follow that table, whereas D and trimming were derived from the DNA. The sample holds 300,000 or so clones, about 90% seen once. Seattle patients were enrolled while actively infected and followed longitudinally. The sample comprised peripheral blood. The clonotype was recovered from a woman in her twenties or thirties with COVID-19, enrolled during active disease. The chain has TRBV7-8 and TRBJ1-2; unclear D gene. CDR3 DNA: TGTGCCAGCAGCTTTCACAGTGCCCCAGGAGGGAACTATGGCTACACCTTC. Amino acid sequence: CASSFHSAPGGNYGYTF.